This T cell receptor (beta chain) is drawn from a study of T cell repertoires in cytomegalovirus infection. Each CDR3 protein gets one entry after TCRdb re-called the reads with MiXCR. This table holds under 850,000 distinct CDR3 sequences, 35% to 45% found once. Per the germline V gene, CDR1 is SGHVS and CDR2 is FQNEAQ. The CDR3 contains 16 residues. V was clipped by 5 bases and J by 6 bases; unmatched bases: 9. This clonotype came up many times. This clonotype originated in a human donor in good health (CMV status not recorded). Some clones in this sample may be carry-over from other donors' samples. Specimen: PBMCs. The V gene is TRBV7-8, the J gene TRBJ1-4; TRBD1 agrees at 10 bases. CDR3 sequence reads: CASSPRTGGEYEKLFF. The CDR3 region has the DNA TGTGCCAGCAGCCCCCGGACAGGGGGAGAGTATGAAAAACTGTTTTTT.